Following are 11 T cell receptor beta chains from one sample sequenced in a study of T cell responses to AZD1222 COVID-19 vaccine. The table came from immunoSEQ multiplex PCR; TCRdb's copy has only in-frame clones and leaves some out. The profile covers about 180,000 clones, with 88% appearing a single time and approximately 7.7% taken by the ten largest. The sequencing used peripheral blood, collected on day 0 of AZD1222 vaccination. All receptors come from an adult in good health.

J is TRBJ1-2 and V is TRBV14, with D possibly TRBD1 on 5 matching bases. The germline V gene encodes CDR1 SGHDN and CDR2 FVKESK. Trimming left V 6 bases short and J 8 bases short, with 19 bases between. The CDR3 is 14 amino acids. CDR3 in amino acids: CASSRVLGPYGYTF. The CDR3 DNA sequence: TGTGCCAGCAGTCGCGTACTGGGACCGTACGGCTACACCTTC.

The J gene is TRBJ1-4, the V gene TRBV4-1; D is ambiguous. CDR3 length equals 15 residues. Germline CDR1 and CDR2: MGHRA and YSYEKL. V was clipped by 4 bases and J by 3 bases, with 12 bases between them. CDR3 bases: TGCGCCAGCAGCCCGTATATCAGCCCTAATGAAAAACTGTTTTTT. It is translated as CASSPYISPNEKLFF.

The V call is TRBV4-1, the J call TRBJ2-3; D unresolved. V lost 1 base to trimming and J lost 4 bases, with 18 bases between them. CDR3 length equals 17 residues. CDR1 and CDR2 from the germline V gene are MGHRA and YSYEKL. The CDR3 nucleotides are TGCGCCAGCAGCCAAGTTGAAAGGGTGGGCACGGCAGATACGCAGTATTTT. Protein product: CASSQVERVGTADTQYF.

The chain combines TRBV12-3 or TRBV12-4 with TRBJ2-7; unclear D gene. V lost 5 bases and J lost 1, with 9 bases in between. CDR3 length: 13 residues. The CDR3 loop reads CASSPIGSYEQYF. The CDR3 DNA reads as TGTGCCAGCAGTCCCATAGGGTCCTACGAGCAGTACTTC.

The CDR3 sequence is CASSLAAGGPFEQYF. In DNA form, the CDR3 reads TGTGCCAGCAGCTTAGCCGCGGGGGGGCCTTTCGAGCAGTACTTC. The chain has TRBV7-8 and TRBJ2-7, with 9 positions matching TRBD2. The CDR3 is 15 residues long. V was clipped by 0 bases and J by 6 bases; unmatched bases: 6. CDR1 and CDR2 from the germline V gene are SGHVS and FQNEAQ.

The chain recombines TRBV6-5 with TRBJ2-1, with 10 bases matching TRBD2. J was trimmed by 5 bases and V by 6 bases; bases with no gene match: 7. CDR3 length equals 15 residues. Germline V gene data show CDR1 as MNHEY and CDR2 as SVGAGI. The CDR3 DNA reads as TGTGCCAGCAGCCGCCTAGCGGGGGCTAACAATGAGCAGTTCTTC. Translation gives CASSRLAGANNEQFF.

This sequence joins TRBV14 and TRBJ1-2; the match to TRBD1 covers 12 bases. Trimming at V came to 8 bases and at J to 7 bases, leaving 8 bases not matched to a gene. This CDR3 comprises 14 residues. Germline loops: CDR1 SGHDN, CDR2 FVKESK. This CDR3 reads CASGSGTGGSGYTF. CDR3 DNA: TGTGCCAGCGGATCCGGGACAGGGGGCAGTGGCTACACCTTC.

The chain uses TRBV6-2 or TRBV6-3 and TRBJ2-1, with D maybe TRBD2 (6 bases). Germline V gives CDR1 MNHEY, CDR2 SVGEGT. Trimming shortened V by 4 bases and J by 2 bases, and 9 bases separated the two germline ends. The CDR3 consists of 14 residues. CDR3 sequence: CASSFGGAYNEQFF. CDR3 bases: TGTGCCAGCAGTTTCGGCGGGGCCTACAATGAGCAGTTCTTC.

The rearrangement links TRBV9 to TRBJ1-2, with a possible D match to TRBD1 (5 bases). The V gene's germline CDR1 is SGDLS and CDR2 YYNGEE. This CDR3 comprises 15 residues. V was trimmed by 4 bases and J by 6 bases, leaving 19 bases between them. The CDR3 spells CASSTPRGPNHGYTF. CDR3 nucleotides: TGTGCCAGCAGCACCCCCCGGGGACCAAATCATGGCTACACCTTC.

This chain uses TRBV7-2 with TRBJ2-7, with 9 bases fitting TRBD2. The CDR3 spans 13 residues. Trimming cost V 4 bases and J 2 bases; bases outside gene matches: 0. Germline assignment: CDR1 SGHTA and CDR2 FQGNSA. Written as DNA, the CDR3 is TGTGCCAGCAGCTGGACTAGCGCCTACGAGCAGTACTTC. Protein sequence: CASSWTSAYEQYF.

The chain carries TRBV10-2 and TRBJ1-1; D gene uncertain. CDR3 length equals 13 residues. The germline gives CDR1 WSHSY, CDR2 SAAADI. V lost 4 bases to trimming and J lost 3 bases, with 9 bases between them. CDR3 sequence: CASSGWKDTEAFF. For the CDR3, the DNA is TGCGCCAGCAGTGGATGGAAAGACACTGAAGCTTTCTTT.